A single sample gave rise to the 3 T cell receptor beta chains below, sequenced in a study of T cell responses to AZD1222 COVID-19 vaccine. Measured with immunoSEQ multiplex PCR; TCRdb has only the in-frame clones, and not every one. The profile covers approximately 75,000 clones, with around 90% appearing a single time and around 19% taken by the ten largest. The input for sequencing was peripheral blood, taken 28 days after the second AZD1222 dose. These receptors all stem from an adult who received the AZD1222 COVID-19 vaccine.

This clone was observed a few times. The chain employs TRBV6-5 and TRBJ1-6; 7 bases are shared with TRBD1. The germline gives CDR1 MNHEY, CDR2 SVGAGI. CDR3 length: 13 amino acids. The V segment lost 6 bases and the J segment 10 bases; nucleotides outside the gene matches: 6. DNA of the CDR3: TGTGCCAGCAGCACCACAGGGGAATCACCCCTCCACTTT. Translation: CASSTTGESPLHF.

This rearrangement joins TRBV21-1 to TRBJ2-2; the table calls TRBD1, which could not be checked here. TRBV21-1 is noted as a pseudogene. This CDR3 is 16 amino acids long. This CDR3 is CASSLRGPGATGELFF. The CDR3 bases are TGTGCCAGCAGTCTCAGGGGGCCAGGAGCGACCGGGGAGCTGTTTTTT.

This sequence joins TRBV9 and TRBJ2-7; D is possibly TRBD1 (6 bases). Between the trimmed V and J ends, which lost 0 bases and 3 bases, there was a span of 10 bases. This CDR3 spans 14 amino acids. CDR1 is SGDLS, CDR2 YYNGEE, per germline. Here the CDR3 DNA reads TGTGCCAGCAGCGTAGAAGGGGACAACTACGAGCAGTACTTC. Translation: CASSVEGDNYEQYF.